The T cell receptor (beta chain) described here comes from a study of blood T cell repertoires in COVID-19. Only in-frame clones appear in the TCRdb table, and some are missing; sequencing was by immunoSEQ multiplex PCR. Of some 530,000 clones in the sample, approximately 91% were seen once. Germline CDR1 reads SGHDT; CDR2 reads YYEEEE. The ends lost 3 bases at V and 2 bases at J; junction bases unmatched: 8. The CDR3 sequence is 16 residues long. Recruits, aged roughly 18 to 100 years, lived in 24 US areas. The source material was PBMCs or T cells enriched from blood (not recorded which). This sequence was found in a woman aged 55-69 years who had recovered from COVID-19. The chain employs TRBV5-6 and TRBJ2-7, with TRBD1 identical over 10 bases. The CDR3 DNA sequence: TGTGCCAGCAGCTCATCAGCCGGGACAGGGGCCTACGAGCAGTACGTC. It codes for CASSSSAGTGAYEQYV.